These 22 T cell receptor beta chains were all obtained from the same sample, sequenced in a study of blood T cells in healthy people across ages (dated by TCRdb to 2014 to 2015). The library came from 5' RACE. Sequencing relied on an Illumina HiSeq 2500. The second PCR ran for roughly 7 to 12 cycles and used a J-beta primer mix along with a sample-barcoded 5' primer. TCRdb's own reprocessing of the public reads used fastp at Q25 and MiXCR and kept productive beta chains. Rows merge per CDR3 protein into single entries with the most common DNA and genes. Present in this sample are roughly 830,000 distinct CDR3 sequences, around 68% of which were seen just once. The top ten constitute 28% of the sample. The sample taken for sequencing was blood. The receptors shown here come from a man aged 25-45 years in good health.

The genes are TRBV20-1 and TRBJ2-3; 7 positions match TRBD2. The CDR3 has 15 residues. Unmatched junction bases numbered 14, after V lost 5 bases and J lost 6 bases. The germline gives CDR1 DFQATT, CDR2 SNEGSKA (reference sequence). The DNA of the CDR3 is TGCAGTGCTGCTGAGGCGGCTAGCGGCGGGGATACGCAGTATTTT. It specifies CSAAEAASGGDTQYF.

This clonotype appeared a few times. The chain carries TRBV10-3 and TRBJ1-4; TRBD1 matches 8 bases. Per the germline V gene, CDR1 is ENHRY and CDR2 is SYGVKD. Losses at the gene ends were 2 bases for V and 4 bases for J; bases not matched to a gene: 3. CDR3 length: 15 amino acids. The CDR3, as DNA: TGTGCCATCAGTGAGACGGACAGGGATAATGAAAAACTGTTTTTT. Amino acid sequence: CAISETDRDNEKLFF.

The CDR3: CASSPLDRGNYGYTF. The CDR3 nucleotides are TGTGCCAGCAGCCCGCTGGACAGGGGGAACTATGGCTACACCTTC. The genes are TRBV11-1 and TRBJ1-2; the match to TRBD1 covers 10 bases. Germline-derived CDR1 and CDR2 are SGHAT and FQDESV (reference sequence). The V segment lost 5 bases and the J segment 2 bases; nucleotides outside the gene matches: 5. The CDR3 length is 15 residues.

The chain recombines TRBV20-1 with TRBJ1-2; the match to TRBD1 covers 7 bases. This CDR3 contains 12 residues. Germline V gene lookup returns CDR1 DFQATT and CDR2 SNEGSKA (reference sequence). The V gene end was trimmed by 0 bases and the J gene end by 12 bases; junction bases not matched to a gene: 7. The CDR3 spells CSARDPGGGHTF. CDR3 nucleotides: TGCAGTGCTAGAGACCCAGGAGGGGGCCACACCTTC.

This clonotype appeared many times. This chain uses TRBV6-4 with TRBJ2-2; possibly TRBD2 for D (6 bases). The V end was cut by 4 bases, the J end by 6 bases, with 15 bases between. The CDR3 covers 15 residues. Germline V CDR1 and CDR2: MRHNA, SNTAGT. CDR3 protein: CASSGSSGGAGELFF. The CDR3 nucleotides are TGTGCCAGCAGTGGATCATCCGGGGGAGCCGGGGAGCTGTTTTTT.

The chain couples TRBV2 to TRBJ2-3; TRBD2 is a possible D gene (5 bases). Trimming took 8 bases from V and 4 from J, leaving 16 bases between them. Germline V gives CDR1 SNHLY, CDR2 FYNNEI. This CDR3 contains 14 residues. CDR3 bases: TGTGCCAGCGGAGGACGAGCGCCCCCAGATACGCAGTATTTT. Encoded protein: CASGGRAPPDTQYF. The full variable domain, its missing parts supplied by reference TRBV2 and TRBJ2-3, is EPEVTQTPSHQVTQMGQEVILRCVPISNHLYFYWYRQILGQKVEFLVSFYNNEISEKSEIFDDQFSVERPDGSNFTLKIRSTKLEDSAMYFCASGGRAPPDTQYFGPGTRLTVL.

V gene TRBV2 combines with J gene TRBJ2-7, with D perhaps matching TRBD1 (6 bases). The V end lost 8 bases, the J end lost 0 bases, and 14 bases lay between the germline ends. CDR1 and CDR2 (germline): SNHLY, FYNNEI. The CDR3 has 14 residues. CDR3 region: CASCTQGSSYEQYF. CDR3 bases: TGTGCCAGCTGTACACAGGGCAGCTCCTACGAGCAGTACTTC.

This rearrangement joins TRBV20-1 to TRBJ2-1; possible D gene TRBD2, 6 bases. Germline assignment: CDR1 DFQATT and CDR2 SNEGSKA (reference sequence). Trimming removed 1 base from V and 0 bases from J, with 16 bases in between. The CDR3 extends over 17 amino acids. Here the CDR3 DNA reads TGCAGTGCTAGAGGGGAGGTGGGGCGCCGCTCCTACAATGAGCAGTTCTTC. Amino acids: CSARGEVGRRSYNEQFF.

This clonotype has just a few counts. The genes are TRBV2 and TRBJ2-7, with D unclear. The CDR3 contains 12 residues. Between the trimmed V and J ends, which lost 3 bases and 4 bases, there was a span of 7 bases. Germline assignment: CDR1 SNHLY and CDR2 FYNNEI. The CDR3 DNA reads as TGTGCCAGCAGTGATCATAGTTACGAGCAGTACTTC. It specifies CASSDHSYEQYF.

This chain uses TRBV6-2 or TRBV6-3 with TRBJ2-5, with D maybe TRBD2 (6 bases). TRBJ2-7 matches the DNA end more closely, so the J call is doubtful. The CDR3 has 15 residues. Germline V CDR1 and CDR2: MNHEY, SVGEGT. CDR3 DNA: TGTGCCAGCAGGCGACCTAGCGAGGTTTCGTACGAGCAGTACTTC. The encoded protein is CASRRPSEVSYEQYF.

This clonotype was seen a single time. The V gene is TRBV7-9, the J gene TRBJ2-4; perhaps TRBD1 as D (6 bases). Judging by the DNA end, TRBJ2-7 fits better; the J call may be wrong. The CDR3 loop spans 15 amino acids. In germline, CDR1 is SEHNR, CDR2 FQNEAQ (reference sequence). The CDR3 protein is CASSNRDKAPNEQYF. The CDR3 DNA sequence: TGTGCCAGCAGCAACCGGGACAAAGCCCCCAACGAGCAGTACTTC.

This clonotype was observed a handful of times. The V and J genes are TRBV29-1 and TRBJ2-1; D unclear. Looked up from germline, CDR1 is SQVTM and CDR2 is ANQGSEA. V shed 4 bases and J shed 9 bases, with 10 bases lying between them. The CDR3 spans 11 residues. For the CDR3, the DNA is TGCAGCGTTGGCGCTTGGGGTGAGCAGTTCTTC. It translates to CSVGAWGEQFF.

This sequence joins TRBV20-1 and TRBJ2-1; D is unclear. V was cut by 6 bases and J by 8 bases, with 14 bases left in between. This CDR3 contains 12 residues. Germline lookup yields CDR1 DFQATT and CDR2 SNEGSKA (reference sequence). The CDR3: CSALTPSHEQFF. CDR3 DNA: TGCAGTGCCCTTACTCCATCCCATGAGCAGTTCTTC.

The chain carries TRBV9 and TRBJ2-7; no reliable D call. TRBJ2-5 explains the end of the DNA better; the J call may be wrong. Germline V gives CDR1 SGDLS, CDR2 YYNGEE. The CDR3 totals 13 residues. CDR3 DNA sequence: TGTGCCAGCAGCGTCCAGAACCAAGAGACCCAGTACTTC. Translating it yields CASSVQNQETQYF.

This clonotype was seen a single time. J is TRBJ2-5 and V is TRBV5-1; D is uncertain. V gave up 1 base and J gave up 11 bases, with 18 bases separating them. The germline V gene encodes CDR1 SGHRS and CDR2 YFSETQ. This CDR3 is built from 14 residues. CDR3 residues: CASSLSDLGNEQYF. The CDR3 nucleotides read TGCGCCAGCAGCTTGTCTGACCTCGGTAATGAGCAGTACTTC.

V gene TRBV5-1 combines with J gene TRBJ1-1; 7 bases match TRBD1. This CDR3 has 15 residues. Germline V gene sequence: CDR1 SGHRS, CDR2 YFSETQ. V was pared by 5 bases and J by 4 bases, with 11 bases of the junction left unmatched. CDR3 DNA: TGCGCCAGCAGTACTGAGGGCAGGGGGGGCACTGAAGCTTTCTTT. It is translated as CASSTEGRGGTEAFF.

V gene TRBV7-2 combines with J gene TRBJ1-5; D is unresolved. V shed 2 bases and J shed 4 bases, with 12 bases lying between them. Germline V gene data show CDR1 as SGHTA and CDR2 as FQGNSA. The CDR3 extends over 15 amino acids. In nucleotides, the CDR3 is TGTGCCAGCAGCTTAATACAGCAATCGAATCAGCCCCAGCATTTT. Translation gives CASSLIQQSNQPQHF. Combining the CDR3 with reference TRBV7-2 and TRBJ1-5 gives the whole variable domain GAGVSQSPSNKVTEKGKDVELRCDPISGHTALYWYRQSLGQGLEFLIYFQGNSAPDKSGLPSDRFSAERTGGSVSTLTIQRTQQEDSAVYLCASSLIQQSNQPQHFGDGTRLSIL.

The J gene is TRBJ2-1, the V gene TRBV7-2, with TRBD2 identical over 7 bases. Germline CDR1 and CDR2: SGHTA and FQGNSA. Trimming at V came to 5 bases and at J to 2 bases, leaving 6 bases not matched to a gene. This CDR3 comprises 15 residues. As DNA, the CDR3 is TGTGCCAGCAGCCCACTGGGGGGGGCCTACAATGAGCAGTTCTTC. Encoded protein: CASSPLGGAYNEQFF.

The J gene is TRBJ2-3, the V gene TRBV12-3 or TRBV12-4, with 9 bases fitting TRBD1. V was pared by 8 bases and J by 4 bases, with 7 bases of the junction left unmatched. The length of the CDR3 is 14 residues. The CDR3 DNA reads TGTGCCAGCCGAGGGGGGACAGGGTCAGATACGCAGTATTTT. This translates into CASRGGTGSDTQYF.

The gene calls are TRBV14 and TRBJ1-2; D is possibly TRBD1 (5 bases). The germline V and J ends were trimmed by 1 base and 3 bases, with 15 bases remaining between them. The CDR3 covers 16 residues. From germline, CDR1 is SGHDN and CDR2 FVKESK. CDR3 in DNA: TGTGCCAGCAGCCAAGCACCGGGACGGCATGACTATGGCTACACCTTC. The encoded protein is CASSQAPGRHDYGYTF.

This CDR3 reads CASSPRLTPGTDTQYF. The CDR3, as DNA: TGTGCCAGCAGCCCCCGACTCACCCCCGGGACAGATACGCAGTATTTT. This chain links TRBV5-6 with TRBJ2-3; D unclear. The CDR3 sequence is 16 residues long. V was trimmed by 4 bases and J by 3 bases, leaving 18 bases between them. Germline loops: CDR1 SGHDT, CDR2 YYEEEE.

This clonotype was observed a few times. This sequence joins TRBV27 and TRBJ1-2; tentative D call: TRBD1 (5 bases). Trimming cost V 0 bases and J 8 bases, with 16 bases left between them. The CDR3 totals 15 residues. Germline V lookup: CDR1 MNHEY, CDR2 SMNVEV (reference sequence). CDR3 nucleotide sequence: TGTGCCAGCAGTTTATCCCCAGCGGGGCTACGGGGCTACACCTTC. Its translation is CASSLSPAGLRGYTF.